A selection of T cell receptor beta chains follows, all from one sample in a study of response to subunit inactivated influenza vaccine. In TCRdb, the RT-PCR reads were re-called with MiXCR into one record per CDR3 protein. There are about 160,000 distinct CDR3 sequences in the sample; roughly a tenth occur only once, and 9.5% to 15% lies in the top ten. The input for sequencing was non-naive T cells sorted from PBMCs, taken roughly 46 days after vaccination. The receptors shown here come from a man between 50 and 59 years old who received an inactivated influenza vaccine. Each CDR3 is given with its conserved first and last residue. The D gene is left open where the match is weak. The listing skips clone size in some rows; elsewhere it reads once, few, many or a size class.

d_gene: TRBD2; abundance: few; j_gene: TRBJ2-1; v_gene: TRBV28; CDR3aa: CASSWLAGATRSDEQFF; CDR3nt: TGTGCCAGCAGTTGGCTAGCGGGAGCCACTAGGAGCGATGAGCAGTTCTTC
d_gene: TRBD1; abundance: few; j_gene: TRBJ2-7; v_gene: TRBV10-2; CDR3aa: CATKFRDRVDEQYF; CDR3nt: TGCGCCACCAAATTCCGGGACAGGGTCGACGAGCAGTACTTC
d_gene: TRBD1; abundance: medium-sized; j_gene: TRBJ2-1; v_gene: TRBV4-2; CDR3aa: CASSHRQGDEQFF; CDR3nt: TGTGCCAGCAGCCATCGACAGGGGGATGAGCAGTTCTTC
d_gene: NA; abundance: many; j_gene: TRBJ2-7; v_gene: TRBV20-1; CDR3aa: CSARDPGLMSYEQYF; CDR3nt: TGCAGTGCTAGGGACCCGGGACTTATGTCCTACGAGCAGTACTTC
d_gene: TRBD1; abundance: few; j_gene: TRBJ2-3; v_gene: TRBV5-1; CDR3aa: CASSSNRGRKDTQYF; CDR3nt: TGCGCCAGCAGCTCGAACAGGGGGCGGAAAGATACGCAGTATTTT
d_gene: TRBD2; abundance: many; j_gene: TRBJ2-2; v_gene: TRBV6-1; CDR3aa: CATQQSVAGVTGELFF; CDR3nt: TGTGCCACCCAACAGTCGGTGGCGGGAGTCACCGGGGAGCTGTTTTTT
d_gene: NA; abundance: NA; j_gene: TRBJ2-6; v_gene: TRBV5-1; CDR3aa: CASSLTYSSGANVLTF; CDR3nt: TGCGCCAGCAGCTTGACCTACAGCTCTGGGGCCAACGTCCTGACTTTC
d_gene: TRBD1; abundance: few; j_gene: TRBJ2-7; v_gene: TRBV28; CDR3aa: CASSLYGTADEQYF; CDR3nt: TGTGCCAGCAGTTTATACGGGACAGCCGACGAGCAGTACTTC
d_gene: NA; abundance: NA; j_gene: TRBJ1-1; v_gene: TRBV9; CDR3aa: CASSPGGEGTEAFF; CDR3nt: TGTGCCAGCAGCCCGGGGGGGGAGGGCACTGAAGCTTTCTTT
d_gene: TRBD1; abundance: few; j_gene: TRBJ1-5; v_gene: TRBV2; CDR3aa: CASRGQEGQPQHF; CDR3nt: TGTGCCAGCAGGGGACAGGAGGGTCAGCCCCAGCATTTT
d_gene: NA; abundance: few; j_gene: TRBJ1-6; v_gene: TRBV6-2/TRBV6-3; CDR3aa: CASSYPLMWPFGPPLHF; CDR3nt: TGTGCCAGCAGTTACCCACTGATGTGGCCTTTTGGGCCACCCCTCCACTTT
d_gene: NA; abundance: many; j_gene: TRBJ2-2; v_gene: TRBV12-3/TRBV12-4; CDR3aa: CASNTNTGELFF; CDR3nt: TGTGCCAGCAACACGAACACCGGGGAGCTGTTTTTT
d_gene: NA; abundance: many; j_gene: TRBJ2-5; v_gene: TRBV12-3/TRBV12-4; CDR3aa: CASSLTGIPETQYF; CDR3nt: TGTGCCAGCAGTTTAACAGGGATCCCAGAGACCCAGTACTTC
d_gene: TRBD2; abundance: NA; j_gene: TRBJ2-2; v_gene: TRBV5-1; CDR3aa: CASSPSGRAGGELFF; CDR3nt: TGCGCCAGCAGTCCGAGCGGGAGGGCCGGCGGGGAGCTGTTTTTT
d_gene: TRBD2; abundance: NA; j_gene: TRBJ2-7; v_gene: TRBV27; CDR3aa: CASSARLAGGLYEQYF; CDR3nt: TGTGCCAGCAGTGCACGACTAGCGGGGGGGCTCTACGAGCAGTACTTC
d_gene: NA; abundance: few; j_gene: TRBJ2-1; v_gene: TRBV3-1; CDR3aa: CASSQDLGGYNEQFF; CDR3nt: TGTGCCAGCAGCCAAGATCTCGGCGGATACAATGAGCAGTTCTTC
d_gene: TRBD2; abundance: NA; j_gene: TRBJ2-1; v_gene: TRBV20-1; CDR3aa: CSARDRKRGALNEQFF; CDR3nt: TGCAGTGCTAGAGATCGGAAGCGGGGGGCACTGAATGAGCAGTTCTTC
d_gene: NA; abundance: few; j_gene: TRBJ1-1; v_gene: TRBV14; CDR3aa: CASSARLLTEAFF; CDR3nt: TGTGCCAGCAGCGCGCGACTTTTGACTGAAGCTTTCTTT
d_gene: TRBD2; abundance: few; j_gene: TRBJ2-3; v_gene: TRBV7-9; CDR3aa: CASSFGTNTDTQYF; CDR3nt: TGTGCCAGCAGCTTTGGGACTAACACAGATACGCAGTATTTT
d_gene: TRBD1; abundance: NA; j_gene: TRBJ1-5; v_gene: TRBV6-1; CDR3aa: CASSIGQGFQPQHF; CDR3nt: TGTGCCAGCAGCATTGGACAGGGGTTTCAGCCCCAGCATTTT
d_gene: TRBD2; abundance: few; j_gene: TRBJ2-7; v_gene: TRBV18; CDR3aa: CASSPPLLAGHDYEQYF; CDR3nt: TGTGCCAGCTCACCACCTCTGTTAGCGGGACATGACTACGAGCAGTACTTC
d_gene: TRBD1; abundance: few; j_gene: TRBJ1-1; v_gene: TRBV5-1; CDR3aa: CASSSGGSLVNTEAFF; CDR3nt: TGCGCCAGCAGTTCAGGGGGCTCCTTAGTGAACACTGAAGCTTTCTTT
d_gene: NA; abundance: many; j_gene: TRBJ2-7; v_gene: TRBV4-1; CDR3aa: CASSTRGDYEQYF; CDR3nt: TGCGCCAGCAGCACAAGGGGGGACTACGAGCAGTACTTC
d_gene: TRBD1; abundance: many; j_gene: TRBJ2-7; v_gene: TRBV7-9; CDR3aa: CASSLVGGQVTYEQYF; CDR3nt: TGTGCCAGCAGCTTAGTGGGGGGACAGGTTACCTACGAGCAGTACTTC
d_gene: TRBD1; abundance: NA; j_gene: TRBJ2-1; v_gene: TRBV20-1; CDR3aa: CSARDLGTGRNEQFF; CDR3nt: TGCAGTGCTAGAGATTTGGGGACAGGGAGAAATGAGCAGTTCTTC
d_gene: TRBD2; abundance: many; j_gene: TRBJ2-2; v_gene: TRBV10-3; CDR3aa: CAISEPGSSGGPTGELFF; CDR3nt: TGTGCCATCAGTGAACCCGGTAGTAGCGGGGGACCCACCGGGGAGCTGTTTTTT